A selection of T cell receptor beta chains follows, all from one sample in a study of cytomegalovirus exposure and HLA in healthy donors. Sequenced by immunoSEQ multiplex PCR; TCRdb stores in-frame clones only, minus some. This sample has roughly 120,000 clones, with approximately 80% found just once. Sequencing was done on a sample of PBMCs. All receptors derive from a woman in her forties in good health and CMV-seropositive. Each CDR3 is given with its conserved first and last residue. Each record gives: D gene, clone size, CDR3 length, J gene, V gene, CDR3 protein, CDR3 DNA. The D gene is left open where the match is weak. Clone size is given for some rows only: seen once, a few or many times, or a class if the clone is expanded.

d_call: .
clone_size: .
cdr3_length: 15
j_call: TRBJ2-5
v_call: TRBV14
cdr3_aa: CASSQAGSIVETQYF
cdr3_nt: TGTGCCAGCAGCCAAGCGGGTTCTATTGTGGAGACCCAGTACTTC

d_call: .
clone_size: few
cdr3_length: 13
j_call: TRBJ1-1
v_call: TRBV10-3
cdr3_aa: CAISYGQNTEAFF
cdr3_nt: TGTGCCATCAGTTACGGACAGAACACTGAAGCTTTCTTT

d_call: .
clone_size: .
cdr3_length: 13
j_call: TRBJ2-7
v_call: TRBV5-8
cdr3_aa: CANSRGYPYEQYF
cdr3_nt: TGTGCCAACTCCAGGGGCTATCCCTACGAGCAGTACTTC

d_call: .
clone_size: .
cdr3_length: 15
j_call: TRBJ2-7
v_call: TRBV7-9
cdr3_aa: CSSSLGWQGLHEQYF
cdr3_nt: TGTTCCAGCAGCTTAGGGTGGCAGGGTTTACACGAGCAGTACTTC

d_call: TRBD2
clone_size: once
cdr3_length: 15
j_call: TRBJ2-7
v_call: TRBV2
cdr3_aa: CASKGVGGDVAEQYF
cdr3_nt: TGTGCCAGCAAAGGGGTTGGGGGGGACGTGGCCGAGCAGTACTTC

d_call: .
clone_size: .
cdr3_length: 11
j_call: TRBJ2-7
v_call: TRBV28
cdr3_aa: CASSSGYEQYF
cdr3_nt: TGTGCCAGCAGTTCGGGCTACGAGCAGTACTTC

d_call: TRBD2
clone_size: .
cdr3_length: 14
j_call: TRBJ2-3
v_call: TRBV27
cdr3_aa: CASSPRTSEGTQYF
cdr3_nt: TGTGCCAGCAGTCCGCGGACTAGCGAGGGTACGCAGTATTTT

d_call: TRBD2
clone_size: .
cdr3_length: 15
j_call: TRBJ2-5
v_call: TRBV28
cdr3_aa: CASRSPGLAMETQYF
cdr3_nt: TGTGCCAGCAGATCACCGGGACTAGCGATGGAGACCCAGTACTTC

d_call: .
clone_size: few
cdr3_length: 13
j_call: TRBJ1-5
v_call: TRBV29-1
cdr3_aa: CSVAQVRNQPQHF
cdr3_nt: TGCAGCGTTGCACAGGTGCGGAATCAGCCCCAGCATTTT

d_call: TRBD2
clone_size: .
cdr3_length: 18
j_call: TRBJ2-5
v_call: TRBV23-1
cdr3_aa: CASSQCGALTSGKETQYF
cdr3_nt: TGCGCCAGCAGTCAATGTGGGGCCTTGACTAGCGGGAAAGAGACCCAGTACTTC

d_call: .
clone_size: once
cdr3_length: 14
j_call: TRBJ1-5
v_call: TRBV28
cdr3_aa: CASSLPGDLQPQHF
cdr3_nt: TGTGCCAGCAGTTTGCCAGGGGATTTGCAGCCCCAGCATTTT

d_call: TRBD2
clone_size: few
cdr3_length: 14
j_call: TRBJ2-2
v_call: TRBV25-1
cdr3_aa: CASTSGANTGELFF
cdr3_nt: TGTGCCAGCACTAGCGGGGCGAACACCGGGGAGCTGTTTTTT

d_call: .
clone_size: .
cdr3_length: 15
j_call: TRBJ2-1
v_call: TRBV27
cdr3_aa: CASSYFWTDYNEQFF
cdr3_nt: TGTGCCAGCAGTTACTTTTGGACAGACTACAATGAGCAGTTCTTC

d_call: TRBD2
clone_size: .
cdr3_length: 19
j_call: TRBJ2-3
v_call: TRBV7-9
cdr3_aa: CASSYRLAGVEDRADTQYF
cdr3_nt: TGTGCCAGCAGCTATCGACTAGCGGGAGTAGAGGATAGGGCAGATACGCAGTATTTT

d_call: .
clone_size: .
cdr3_length: 15
j_call: TRBJ1-6
v_call: TRBV5-4
cdr3_aa: CASRPGGTDNSPLHF
cdr3_nt: TGTGCCAGCAGGCCTGGGGGGACGGATAATTCACCCCTCCACTTT

d_call: .
clone_size: .
cdr3_length: 13
j_call: TRBJ1-1
v_call: TRBV19
cdr3_aa: CASSIGANTEAFF
cdr3_nt: TGTGCCAGTAGTATAGGCGCGAACACTGAAGCTTTCTTT

d_call: .
clone_size: .
cdr3_length: 14
j_call: TRBJ2-3
v_call: TRBV5-1
cdr3_aa: CASSLEHTRDTQYF
cdr3_nt: TGCGCCAGCAGCTTGGAGCATACTCGGGATACGCAGTATTTT

d_call: TRBD2
clone_size: few
cdr3_length: 18
j_call: TRBJ2-3
v_call: TRBV5-6
cdr3_aa: CASSRWGSGILSTDTQYF
cdr3_nt: TGTGCCAGCAGCCGCTGGGGTAGCGGGATATTAAGCACAGATACGCAGTATTTT

d_call: .
clone_size: .
cdr3_length: 13
j_call: TRBJ2-7
v_call: TRBV19
cdr3_aa: CASSPRDTYEQYF
cdr3_nt: TGTGCCAGTAGTCCGAGGGACACCTACGAGCAGTACTTC

d_call: .
clone_size: once
cdr3_length: 16
j_call: TRBJ1-2
v_call: TRBV29-1
cdr3_aa: CSVEGTARHLGYGYTF
cdr3_nt: TGCAGCGTTGAAGGGACAGCCCGCCACCTGGGCTATGGCTACACCTTC

d_call: TRBD2
clone_size: .
cdr3_length: 17
j_call: TRBJ2-5
v_call: TRBV27
cdr3_aa: CASSSPGSGGVSKTQYF
cdr3_nt: TGTGCCAGCTCCTCCCCCGGTTCGGGAGGGGTATCCAAGACCCAGTACTTC

d_call: TRBD2
clone_size: .
cdr3_length: 15
j_call: TRBJ2-5
v_call: TRBV5-1
cdr3_aa: CASSGLAGTQETQYF
cdr3_nt: TGCGCCAGCTCAGGACTAGCGGGAACCCAAGAGACCCAGTACTTC

d_call: TRBD1
clone_size: once
cdr3_length: 15
j_call: TRBJ2-1
v_call: TRBV7-9
cdr3_aa: CASRSRDRGHNEQFF
cdr3_nt: TGTGCCAGCAGATCAAGGGACAGGGGACACAATGAGCAGTTCTTC

d_call: .
clone_size: .
cdr3_length: 14
j_call: TRBJ1-2
v_call: TRBV5-6
cdr3_aa: CASSFWERIYGYTF
cdr3_nt: TGTGCCAGCAGCTTTTGGGAGAGGATATATGGCTACACCTTC

d_call: .
clone_size: once
cdr3_length: 15
j_call: TRBJ2-5
v_call: TRBV5-1
cdr3_aa: CASSLSPGLQETQYF
cdr3_nt: TGCGCCAGCAGCTTGAGTCCGGGACTTCAAGAGACCCAGTACTTC

d_call: .
clone_size: .
cdr3_length: 15
j_call: TRBJ2-1
v_call: TRBV5-1
cdr3_aa: CASSMTGPANNEQFF
cdr3_nt: TGCGCCAGCAGCATGACAGGACCTGCTAACAATGAGCAGTTCTTC